Sequencing of this T cell receptor beta chain was carried out in a study of CD4 T cells in relation to SARS-CoV-2 and coronaviruses. Study information: No peptide or an HIV-1 Nef peptide pool served as negative control.

Study results and limitations: Crossreactive clones expanded significantly less to SARS-CoV-2 than monoreactive clones.

This CDR3 spans 14 amino acids. V was pared by 4 bases and J by 14 bases, with 10 bases of the junction left unmatched. Germline V gives CDR1 ENHRY, CDR2 SYGVKD. As concerns this clone: What it binds is not known.

The unexposed donors gave CD4+ T cells in about 2011-2019, prior to COVID-19. Isolation of CD4+ T cells took place after around 11 days in culture. Cells permitting, SARS-CoV-2 S/N and four cold-coronavirus spikes were tested on unexposed-donor CD4+ T cells. The protocol was immunoSEQ multiplex PCR, while the TCRdb copy is restricted to in-frame clones and leaves out a portion. The table has nearly 30,000 clones, over 60% seen once. Sequencing was performed on CD4+ T cells from PBMCs, cultured in vitro. This chain joins TRBV10-3 and TRBJ1-6; 8 bases fit TRBD1. The clonotype originates from a human donor in good health. The CDR3 loop reads CAISGTGRSQALHF. CDR3 coding DNA: TGTGCCATCAGTGGGACAGGGAGAAGTCAGGCCCTCCACTTT.